Only one count was recorded for the clone carrying this TCR beta chain. Antigen: not known. V was clipped by 1 base and J by 3 bases, with 6 bases between them. This CDR3 spans 14 amino acids. The germline gives CDR1 MNHNY, CDR2 SVGAGI (reference sequence). The data are from a study of TIL therapy for anti-PD-1-resistant metastatic lung cancer. Study-level information: Tumor harvest preceded PD-1/PD-L1 blockade, followed by nivolumab treatment. Most patients had lung adenocarcinoma. Findings and caveats of the study: The cohort had more treatment-naive, never-smoker and oncogene-addicted patients than typical.

This was the immunoSEQ v3 assay. Survey-level samples got 2 million or so read pairs; deep-level samples got about 5-6 million. Profiled with immunoSEQ multiplex PCR; TCRdb holds only in-frame clones, not every one. This sample has around 50,000 clones, with 73% found just once. Time point noted: pre-treatment sample, taken before nivolumab and TIL therapy. Sample: blood, taken at baseline. V is TRBV6-6 and J is TRBJ1-4; the D is unclear. The receptor was derived from a person aged 25 to 79 with non-small cell lung cancer. DNA for the CDR3: TGTGCCAGCAGTTACTGGTATTCTAATGAAAAACTGTTTTTT. As protein: CASSYWYSNEKLFF.